This TCR beta chain appears in the sequencing data of a study of early T cells in non-severe SARS-CoV-2 infection. Across the study: Unpaired chains resulted from sequencing bulk RNA of unsorted whole blood. Overall study results and limits: Reliance on VDJdb matching favored anti-spike CD8 responses; private and CD4 specificities were missed.

This clonotype was counted only a few times. Its specificity is unknown. Each cDNA molecule carried a unique molecular identifier. TCRdb independently ran MiXCR on the 5' RACE reads; one entry per CDR3 protein. The sample lists some 26,000 distinct CDR3 sequences, roughly 4.1% seen once, with around 6% in the top ten. The CDR3 contains 15 residues. V was pared by 2 bases and J by 0 bases, with 11 bases between. Germline V gives CDR1 SGHNT, CDR2 YYREEE (reference sequence). This clonotype originated in an adult who was a healthcare worker with PCR-confirmed SARS-CoV-2 infection or an uninfected control (not recorded which). V and J are TRBV5-4 and TRBJ1-1; D remains ambiguous. Sequenced: whole blood. CDR3 sequence: CASSLSLIMNTEAFF. The CDR3 DNA sequence: TGTGCCAGCAGCTTATCACTGATCATGAACACTGAAGCTTTCTTT.